This T cell receptor (beta chain) was observed in a study of human T cells and chemical hapten exposure. The V end lost 2 bases, the J end lost 4 bases, and 9 bases lay between the germline ends. Germline values: CDR1 SEHNR, CDR2 FQNEAQ (reference sequence). This CDR3 contains 13 residues. Regarding the study as a whole: Having alopecia, donors may respond immunologically unlike healthy people.

In the original analysis: The number of TCRs in each sample had a median of about 96,000 and spanned roughly 20,000 to 750,000. Using its own MiXCR run on the RACE reads, TCRdb lists one record per CDR3 protein. In this record, the V and J calls reflect TCRdb's handling and not the investigators' own analysis. The sample has 250,000 to 300,000 distinct CDR3 sequences; about 7.7% are singletons. This clonotype has ten or more counts. What it binds is unknown. The time point: pre-sensitization, week 0. As to treatment: therapeutic diphenylcyclopropenone sensitization with weekly scalp DPC. The rearrangement joins TRBV7-9 to TRBJ2-7; D remains ambiguous. This clonotype was sampled from a man between 18 and 29 years old with alopecia areata. Some clones in this sample may be carry-over from other donors' samples. The material was whole blood, obtained in connection with sensitization to the hapten diphenylcyclopropenone (DPC). CDR3 in amino acids: CASSLISVYEQYV. In DNA, the CDR3 is TGTGCCAGCAGCTTAATCTCGGTATACGAGCAGTACGTC.